The clone carrying this T cell receptor beta chain was counted only a few times. What it recognizes is unknown. This record belongs to a study of T cell repertoires in cytomegalovirus infection. The overall study: Public TCR beta signatures provided an indication of both CMV infection and a matching HLA type.

General study results and limits: It was HLA-C-restricted CMV-specific TCR beta clonotypes that dominated the response ex vivo. Carriers of CMV plus the relevant HLA were identified by cumulative public TCR beta family frequency.

Trimming stripped 5 bases from V and 2 bases from J, with 11 bases between. The length of the CDR3 is 13 residues. Looked up from germline, CDR1 is DFQATT and CDR2 is SNEGSKA (reference sequence). TCRdb ran MiXCR on the reads and lists one entry per CDR3 protein. Of 150,000 to 200,000 distinct CDR3 sequences in the sample, approximately 21% were seen once. The sequence derives from a human donor in good health (CMV status not recorded). Some clones in this sample may be carry-over from other donors' samples. The specimen was CD8+ T cells from cultured PBMCs, collected from culture after CMV antigen stimulation. The chain recombines TRBV20-1 with TRBJ2-3, with unresolved D. CDR3 amino acids: CSASGWNTDTQYF. The CDR3 DNA reads TGCAGTGCTTCGGGCTGGAACACAGATACGCAGTATTTT.